Listed below are T cell receptor beta chains from one sample, sequenced in a study of T cells in narcolepsy. The repertoire was sequenced with immunoSEQ multiplex PCR; TCRdb's copy has only in-frame clones and lacks some. The table has about 35,000 clones, roughly 80% seen once. Sequences were obtained from memory (CD45RA-) CD4+ T cells from blood. The receptors shown here come from a human donor in good health. The CDR3 runs from the conserved cysteine through the conserved F or W. D genes are given only for firm matches. Rows may omit the clone size; those that give it use once, few, many or a size class.

size | J | V | D | DNA | CDR3
. | TRBJ2-3 | TRBV28 | . | TGTGCCAGCAGTTCGTACCGGGACACGGTTTCGGCGCAGTATTTT | CASSSYRDTVSAQYF
. | TRBJ2-5 | TRBV7-2 | . | TGTGCCAGCAGCTTACTGGACCCCCCGGGCGGGACCCAGTACTTC | CASSLLDPPGGTQYF
. | TRBJ1-2 | TRBV14 | . | TGTGCCAGCAGCCAAGACCGCAGGGTTGGCTACACCTTC | CASSQDRRVGYTF
. | TRBJ1-3 | TRBV10-3 | . | TGTGCCACAGGGATGGGACCTGGAAACACCATATATTTT | CATGMGPGNTIYF
. | TRBJ2-7 | TRBV4-2 | . | TGTGCCAGCAGCCAAGATGCACACGGTACCTACGAGCAGTACTTC | CASSQDAHGTYEQYF
. | TRBJ1-3 | TRBV9 | . | TGTGCCAGCAGCGTAGACCCACACGGCTCTGGAAACACCATATATTTT | CASSVDPHGSGNTIYF
few | TRBJ2-5 | TRBV30 | . | TGTGCCTGGAGTCAAGGTTCGGGGATGACGTCTGGGACCCAGTACTTC | CAWSQGSGMTSGTQYF
. | TRBJ2-7 | TRBV6-5 | . | TGTGCCAGCAGTTACCGGAGCAGCTCCTACGAGCAGTACTTC | CASSYRSSSYEQYF
. | TRBJ1-6 | TRBV7-3 | . | TGTGCCAGCAGTCCAGGGCGTAATTCACCCCTCCACTTT | CASSPGRNSPLHF
once | TRBJ1-2 | TRBV7-2 | . | TGTGCCAGCAGCGGGCGGAACTATGGCTACACCTTC | CASSGRNYGYTF